This TCR beta chain comes out of a study of blood T cells in healthy people across ages. This CDR3 is built from 15 residues. CDR1 SGDLS and CDR2 YYNGEE come from the germline V gene. V shed 0 bases, J shed 8 bases, and the junction held 6 bases outside the gene matches. Study conclusions and caveats: Conclusively comparing naive with antigen-experienced cells was impossible with unsorted PBMCs.

Next came a second PCR, run for about 7 to 11 cycles, which used a sample-barcoded 5' primer along with a J-beta primer mix. The template-switch adaptor, which had 12 random nucleotides, put a tag on each cDNA molecule. TCRdb re-called the 5' RACE reads with MiXCR, one entry per CDR3 protein. Here the sample spans 950,000 to 1,200,000 distinct CDR3 sequences, about two fifths being singletons. Concerning this clonotype itself: Antigen specificity is unknown.

The sequenced sample was blood. The genes are TRBV9 and TRBJ2-1; 9 positions agree with TRBD2. This receptor was obtained from a young man in good health. The DNA of the CDR3 is TGTGCCAGCAGCGTAGAATCTAGCGGGGCTGATGAGCAGTTCTTC. This sequence encodes CASSVESSGADEQFF.